This T cell receptor (beta chain) was identified during a study of T cells in localized non-small cell lung cancer. Here immunoSEQ multiplex PCR was the method, and the copy in TCRdb shows in-frame clones only, minus some. The sample contains under 35,000 clones, around 93% of which appear only once. The TCR comes from a woman aged 40-75 years with stage III lung adenocarcinoma. The source material was peripheral blood mononuclear cells, sampled before any cancer treatment.

CDR3 amino acids: CASSEGGSFVNQPQHF. In nucleotides, the CDR3 is TGTGCCAGCAGTGAGGGGGGGTCCTTCGTCAATCAGCCCCAGCATTTT. This chain connects TRBV6-1 to TRBJ1-5, with D maybe TRBD1 (5 bases). This CDR3 comprises 16 residues. CDR1 is MNHNS, CDR2 SASEGT, per germline. V was pared by 3 bases and J by 3 bases, with 15 bases between.